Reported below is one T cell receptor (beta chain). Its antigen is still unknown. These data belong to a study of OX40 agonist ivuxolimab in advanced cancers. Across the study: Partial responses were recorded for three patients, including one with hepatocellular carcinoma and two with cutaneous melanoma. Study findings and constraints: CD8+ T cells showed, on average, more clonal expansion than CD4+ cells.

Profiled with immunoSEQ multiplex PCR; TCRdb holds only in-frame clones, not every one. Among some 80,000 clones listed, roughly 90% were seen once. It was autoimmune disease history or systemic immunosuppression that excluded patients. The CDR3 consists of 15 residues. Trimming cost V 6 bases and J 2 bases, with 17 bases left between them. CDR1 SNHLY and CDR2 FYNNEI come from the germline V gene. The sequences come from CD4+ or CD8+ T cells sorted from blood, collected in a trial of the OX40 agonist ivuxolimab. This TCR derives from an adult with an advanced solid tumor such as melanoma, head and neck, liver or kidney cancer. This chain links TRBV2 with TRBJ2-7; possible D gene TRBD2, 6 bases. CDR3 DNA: TGTGCCAGCAGGTGGGAGGCAAGCAACCCCTACGAGCAGTACTTC. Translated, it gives CASRWEASNPYEQYF.